These 22 T cell receptor beta chains were all obtained from the same sample, sequenced in a study of T cell repertoires in cytomegalovirus infection. From the reads, TCRdb called clonotypes with MiXCR, one entry per CDR3 protein. The sample includes about 770,000 distinct CDR3 sequences, 25% to 30% seen only once; the top ten take about an eighth. Which antigens these TCRs recognize remains unknown. Source: cultured CD8+ T cells from PBMCs, taken from culture after CMV antigen stimulation. The receptors were gathered from a human donor in good health (CMV status not recorded). Some clones in this sample may be carry-over from other donors' samples.

The V and J genes are TRBV12-3 or TRBV12-4 and TRBJ1-2, with 9 bases lining up with TRBD1. The CDR3 covers 15 residues. V shed 4 bases, J shed 2 bases, and the junction held 5 bases outside the gene matches. CDR3 amino acids: CASSSPGQGNYGYTF. The CDR3 DNA sequence: TGTGCCAGCAGTTCGCCGGGACAGGGAAACTATGGCTACACCTTC.

A note on this clonotype: This may be a read error: a much more frequent sequence differs by one nucleotide. The V gene is TRBV5-4, the J gene TRBJ2-4, with 7 bases lining up with TRBD1. Germline-derived CDR1 and CDR2 are SGHNT and YYREEE (reference sequence). The length of the CDR3 is 14 residues. V gave up 3 bases and J gave up 3 bases; unmatched junction bases: 3. The CDR3: CASSSTGFKNIQYF. The CDR3 DNA follows: TGTGCCAGCAGCTCGACAGGGTTCAAAAACATTCAGTACTTC.

This clonotype showed up many times. The CDR3 spells CASSPRSYSYEQYF. CDR3 sequence (DNA): TGTGCCAGCAGCCCCCGGAGCTACTCCTACGAGCAGTACTTC. V is TRBV7-9 and J is TRBJ2-7; D not certain. V was cut by 5 bases and J by 0 bases, with 11 bases left in between. The CDR3 covers 14 residues. Germline CDR1 and CDR2: SEHNR and FQNEAQ (reference sequence).

Only a few counts were recorded for this clonotype. J is TRBJ2-3 and V is TRBV7-6; D could derive from TRBD1 or TRBD2 (5 bases each). The CDR3 spans 14 residues. CDR1 is SGHVS, CDR2 FNYEAQ, per germline. The germline V and J ends were trimmed by 9 bases and 2 bases, with 15 bases remaining between them. The CDR3 DNA is TGTGCCAGGAGCGCCCGGGGCGTCACAGATACGCAGTATTTT. It is translated as CARSARGVTDTQYF.

The V and J genes are TRBV6-6 and TRBJ1-2; TRBD1 matches at 8 bases. This CDR3 comprises 13 residues. From germline, CDR1 is MNHNY and CDR2 SVGAGI (reference sequence). The V gene end was trimmed by 6 bases and the J gene end by 8 bases; junction bases not matched to a gene: 8. CDR3 sequence reads: CASRRTGGNGYTF. CDR3 in DNA: TGTGCCAGCAGGCGTACAGGGGGAAACGGCTACACCTTC.

This sequence joins TRBV29-1 and TRBJ1-2; 10 positions match TRBD1. After removal of 5 bases from V and 3 bases from J, the junction contained 6 bases not matched to a gene. The V gene's germline CDR1 is SQVTM and CDR2 ANQGSEA. The CDR3 totals 14 residues. The chain's CDR3 is CSVSGTGEDYGYTF. CDR3 in DNA: TGCAGCGTTTCCGGGACAGGGGAGGACTATGGCTACACCTTC.

The chain employs TRBV6-5 and TRBJ2-1, with D perhaps TRBD2 (6 bases). The CDR3 is 15 amino acids. Germline assignment: CDR1 MNHEY and CDR2 SVGAGI. Deletions cut 6 bases from V and 11 bases from J, with 23 bases between. The CDR3 DNA reads as TGTGCCAGCAGCTACGGGGGATCAGGTTTCTATAAGCAGTTCTTC. Translating gives CASSYGGSGFYKQFF.

In its sample, this clonotype was seen many times. V and J are TRBV7-8 and TRBJ2-1; D possibly corresponds to TRBD2 (5 bases). Germline V gene data show CDR1 as SGHVS and CDR2 as FQNEAQ. V was clipped by 1 base and J by 7 bases, with 11 bases between them. This CDR3 comprises 14 residues. CDR3 loop: CASSLGKTGNEQFF. DNA of the CDR3: TGTGCCAGCAGCTTAGGGAAAACGGGGAATGAGCAGTTCTTC.

This clonotype was seen ten or more times. The chain is built from TRBV7-2 and TRBJ1-1; D is ambiguous. The germline V and J ends were trimmed by 0 bases and 6 bases, with 11 bases remaining between them. The CDR3 contains 14 residues. Germline CDR1 and CDR2: SGHTA and FQGNSA. As DNA, the CDR3 is TGTGCCAGCAGCTTAGCTCCAAGATATTCTGAAGCTTTCTTT. Translation: CASSLAPRYSEAFF.

This clonotype was seen at least ten times. The chain uses TRBV13 and TRBJ2-1; TRBD2 matches at 7 bases. This CDR3 has 15 residues. Looked up from germline, CDR1 is PRHDT and CDR2 is FYEKMQ (reference sequence). The V segment lost 0 bases and the J segment 9 bases; nucleotides outside the gene matches: 8. DNA of the CDR3: TGTGCCAGCAGCTTAGGCCACGGACTAGGGGTTGAGCAGTTCTTC. As protein: CASSLGHGLGVEQFF.

A few counts support this clonotype. The chain is built from TRBV7-6 and TRBJ1-4; 8 bases agree with TRBD1. The CDR3 extends over 16 amino acids. Trimming cost V 5 bases and J 7 bases; bases outside gene matches: 12. Germline CDR1 reads SGHVS; CDR2 reads FNYEAQ. The DNA for the CDR3 is TGTGCCAGCAGCCCGTACCCGGACAGGGCAAGTGAAAAACTGTTTTTT. This encodes CASSPYPDRASEKLFF.

This clonotype was picked up many times. The V call is TRBV7-9, the J call TRBJ2-3, with D possibly being TRBD1 (5 bases). V was trimmed by 5 bases and J by 0 bases, leaving 15 bases between them. The CDR3 consists of 16 residues. From germline, CDR1 is SEHNR and CDR2 FQNEAQ (reference sequence). The CDR3 loop reads CASSAIQDPSTDTQYF. The CDR3 nucleotides are TGTGCCAGCAGCGCCATACAGGACCCTAGCACAGATACGCAGTATTTT.

This clonotype was counted many times. With a much larger clone just one base away, this may be a read error. The chain employs TRBV7-2 and TRBJ2-2; D is undetermined. This CDR3 spans 12 amino acids. Between the trimmed V and J ends, which lost 1 base and 4 bases, there was a span of 1 base. CDR1 is SGHTA and CDR2 is FQGNSA in the germline V gene. The DNA of the CDR3 is TGTGCCAGCAGCTTAGTCACCGGGGAGCTGTTTTTT. Encoded protein: CASSLVTGELFF.

The chain uses TRBV7-2 and TRBJ2-3; possible D gene TRBD2, 5 bases. This CDR3 is 16 amino acids long. Germline V lookup: CDR1 SGHTA, CDR2 FQGNSA. V was pared by 0 bases and J by 2 bases, with 12 bases between. CDR3 bases: TGTGCCAGCAGCTTAGCGTTTAGCGCCCACACAGATACGCAGTATTTT. The encoded protein is CASSLAFSAHTDTQYF.

The J gene is TRBJ2-3, the V gene TRBV5-1; 11 bases fit TRBD1. Germline loops: CDR1 SGHRS, CDR2 YFSETQ. V lost 7 bases to trimming and J lost 2 bases; unmatched junction nucleotides: 6. This CDR3 region has 15 residues. The DNA for the CDR3 is TGCGCCAGCGGTTCGGACAGGGGGCCCACAGATACGCAGTATTTT. This sequence encodes CASGSDRGPTDTQYF.

This clonotype was counted between two and nine times. V gene TRBV19 combines with J gene TRBJ1-1, with no clear D. This CDR3 is built from 16 residues. Germline loops: CDR1 LNHDA, CDR2 SQIVND (reference sequence). Trimming stripped 1 base from V and 5 bases from J, with 17 bases between. CDR3 DNA sequence: TGTGCCAGTAGTATAGTTGCCATCGTTAGAGGGACTGAAGCTTTCTTT. Translation: CASSIVAIVRGTEAFF.

This clonotype turned up a few times. The chain is built from TRBV7-3 and TRBJ2-1; no reliable D call. V lost 1 base and J lost 3, with 10 bases in between. CDR3 size: 15 residues. CDR1 is SGHTA, CDR2 FQGTGA, per germline. CDR3 nucleotide sequence: TGTGCCAGCAGCTTAAGGCAAACCCTCTACAATGAGCAGTTCTTC. Translation gives CASSLRQTLYNEQFF.

The rearrangement joins TRBV2 to TRBJ2-7, with D uncertain. CDR3 length equals 12 residues. Germline assignment: CDR1 SNHLY and CDR2 FYNNEI. V was trimmed by 11 bases and J by 0 bases, leaving 11 bases between them. Here the CDR3 DNA reads TGTGCCGCCCACAAAAGCTCCTACGAGCAGTACTTC. It specifies CAAHKSSYEQYF.

The genes are TRBV11-2 and TRBJ2-7; TRBD1 matches 10 bases. CDR1 SGHAT and CDR2 FQNNGV come from the germline V gene. The CDR3 contains 17 residues. The V gene end was trimmed by 4 bases and the J gene end by 3 bases; junction bases not matched to a gene: 12. CDR3 sequence reads: CASSSDRGQHISYEQYF. The CDR3 coding sequence is TGTGCCAGCAGCTCTGACAGGGGGCAACATATTAGCTACGAGCAGTACTTC.

This clonotype was detected a few times. The chain uses TRBV5-1 and TRBJ2-7, with D tentatively TRBD1 (6 bases). The CDR3 is made up of 14 amino acids. Germline loops: CDR1 SGHRS, CDR2 YFSETQ. Deletions cut 2 bases from V and 5 bases from J, with 14 bases between. The CDR3 loop reads CASSFENHRDEQYF. The CDR3 nucleotides are TGCGCCAGCAGCTTCGAAAACCACAGGGACGAGCAGTACTTC.

This clonotype was picked up a small number of times. V gene TRBV20-1 combines with J gene TRBJ1-2; TRBD1 might be the D (6 bases). CDR3 length: 14 residues. Trimming shortened V by 0 bases and J by 7 bases, and 15 bases separated the two germline ends. Germline V gene lookup returns CDR1 DFQATT and CDR2 SNEGSKA (reference sequence). DNA for the CDR3: TGCAGTGCTAGAGATCCGGGGGCGCGTGGTGGCTACACCTTC. It yields the protein CSARDPGARGGYTF.

The rearrangement uses TRBV7-8 and TRBJ2-1; TRBD2 is a possible D gene (6 bases). Trimming left V 2 bases short and J 1 base short, with 12 bases between. Germline lookup yields CDR1 SGHVS and CDR2 FQNEAQ. The CDR3 contains 16 residues. This CDR3 is CASSLFTGGSYNEQFF. The CDR3 DNA reads TGTGCCAGCAGCTTATTCACCGGGGGATCCTACAATGAGCAGTTCTTC.